A selection of T cell receptor beta chains follows, all from one sample in a study of identical twins. TCRdb analysed the 5' RACE reads with MiXCR anew, one entry per CDR3 protein. The profile shows 470,000 or so distinct CDR3 sequences, 20% to 25% of them singletons. The same sample was also studied in work on T cells expressing NK-cell markers.

The specimen was CD4+ T cells sorted from blood. These receptors were collected from a woman under 30 in good health. The CDR3 runs from the conserved cysteine through the conserved F or W. The order of the fields is D gene, V gene, J gene, clone size, CDR3 protein, CDR3 DNA. D genes are given only for firm matches. Clone size is stated in some rows and not others, as once, few, many or a class when expanded.

d_call: .
v_call: TRBV6-5
j_call: TRBJ1-1
clone_size: .
cdr3_aa: CASSYFRGRAFF
cdr3_nt: TGTGCCAGCAGTTACTTTCGAGGCCGAGCTTTCTTT

d_call: .
v_call: TRBV20-1
j_call: TRBJ2-1
clone_size: .
cdr3_aa: CSARAVRALVLGNNEQFF
cdr3_nt: TGCAGTGCTAGAGCGGTCAGGGCCTTGGTATTGGGTAACAATGAGCAGTTCTTC

d_call: TRBD1
v_call: TRBV7-6
j_call: TRBJ1-3
clone_size: many
cdr3_aa: CASSLAGTGSGNTIYF
cdr3_nt: TGTGCCAGCAGCTTAGCGGGGACAGGGTCTGGAAACACCATATATTTT

d_call: .
v_call: TRBV20-1
j_call: TRBJ1-2
clone_size: .
cdr3_aa: CSARGMGQREFHGYTF
cdr3_nt: TGCAGTGCTAGAGGAATGGGCCAGCGGGAATTTCATGGCTACACCTTC

d_call: .
v_call: TRBV6-1
j_call: TRBJ2-3
clone_size: many
cdr3_aa: CASSTGQLTDTQYF
cdr3_nt: TGTGCCAGCAGCACCGGACAGTTAACAGATACGCAGTATTTT

d_call: .
v_call: TRBV5-1
j_call: TRBJ2-1
clone_size: few
cdr3_aa: CASSFIGLNNEQFF
cdr3_nt: TGCGCCAGCAGCTTCATCGGCCTCAACAATGAGCAGTTCTTC

d_call: .
v_call: TRBV18
j_call: TRBJ2-1
clone_size: few
cdr3_aa: CASSPPGVYNEQFF
cdr3_nt: TGTGCCAGCTCACCACCGGGAGTCTACAATGAGCAGTTCTTC

d_call: .
v_call: TRBV5-1
j_call: TRBJ1-2
clone_size: many
cdr3_aa: CASSLGVYGYTF
cdr3_nt: TGCGCCAGCAGCTTGGGGGTGTATGGCTACACCTTC

d_call: .
v_call: TRBV12-3/TRBV12-4
j_call: TRBJ2-5
clone_size: few
cdr3_aa: CASSADWGQETQYF
cdr3_nt: TGTGCCAGCAGTGCTGACTGGGGACAAGAGACCCAGTACTTC

d_call: .
v_call: TRBV21-1
j_call: TRBJ2-7
clone_size: few
cdr3_aa: CASSTCPLDRGIPYEQYF
cdr3_nt: TGTGCCAGCAGCACCTGTCCCCTCGACAGGGGAATACCCTACGAGCAGTACTTC

d_call: .
v_call: TRBV6-5
j_call: TRBJ2-2
clone_size: few
cdr3_aa: CASSYRLYEDTGELFF
cdr3_nt: TGTGCCAGCAGTTACCGACTTTACGAAGACACCGGGGAGCTGTTTTTT

d_call: .
v_call: TRBV12-3/TRBV12-4
j_call: TRBJ1-2
clone_size: few
cdr3_aa: CASSSRAAGPYGYTF
cdr3_nt: TGTGCCAGCAGCTCAAGGGCCGCAGGGCCCTATGGCTACACCTTC

d_call: TRBD1
v_call: TRBV7-9
j_call: TRBJ2-3
clone_size: .
cdr3_aa: CASSSPGTAVTDTQYF
cdr3_nt: TGTGCCAGCAGCTCCCCCGGGACAGCAGTGACAGATACGCAGTATTTT

d_call: .
v_call: TRBV7-9
j_call: TRBJ2-1
clone_size: .
cdr3_aa: CAIARTANPYNEQFF
cdr3_nt: TGTGCCATCGCGCGGACAGCCAATCCCTACAATGAGCAGTTCTTC

d_call: TRBD1
v_call: TRBV15
j_call: TRBJ1-5
clone_size: .
cdr3_aa: CATSRGQGLNQPQHF
cdr3_nt: TGTGCCACCAGCAGAGGACAGGGATTAAATCAGCCCCAGCATTTT

d_call: .
v_call: TRBV6-1
j_call: TRBJ1-1
clone_size: .
cdr3_aa: CASSVVQNTEAFF
cdr3_nt: TGTGCCAGCAGTGTTGTGCAGAACACTGAAGCTTTCTTT

d_call: TRBD1
v_call: TRBV12-3/TRBV12-4
j_call: TRBJ2-7
clone_size: .
cdr3_aa: CASTLTPGTGSLYEQYF
cdr3_nt: TGTGCCAGCACCCTCACACCCGGGACAGGGTCCCTCTACGAGCAGTACTTC

d_call: .
v_call: TRBV6-6
j_call: TRBJ2-5
clone_size: few
cdr3_aa: CASSYYERETQYF
cdr3_nt: TGTGCCAGCAGTTACTATGAAAGGGAGACCCAGTACTTC

d_call: TRBD1
v_call: TRBV7-2
j_call: TRBJ1-2
clone_size: .
cdr3_aa: CASSLGRAQGARTF
cdr3_nt: TGTGCCAGCAGCTTAGGAAGGGCACAGGGGGCGCGGACCTTC

d_call: .
v_call: TRBV7-8
j_call: TRBJ2-3
clone_size: .
cdr3_aa: CASSATRGTQYF
cdr3_nt: TGTGCCAGCAGCGCGACTAGGGGTACGCAGTATTTT

d_call: .
v_call: TRBV5-6
j_call: TRBJ1-1
clone_size: .
cdr3_aa: CASSSEPNAAYTEAFF
cdr3_nt: TGTGCCAGCAGCTCGGAGCCGAATGCGGCCTATACTGAAGCTTTCTTT

d_call: TRBD2
v_call: TRBV20-1
j_call: TRBJ2-1
clone_size: once
cdr3_aa: CSAPGAGIYNEQFF
cdr3_nt: TGCAGTGCCCCGGGAGCGGGAATTTACAATGAGCAGTTCTTC

d_call: .
v_call: TRBV15
j_call: TRBJ2-7
clone_size: .
cdr3_aa: CATRLGSSYEQYF
cdr3_nt: TGTGCCACTCGACTCGGGTCATCCTACGAGCAGTACTTC

d_call: .
v_call: TRBV20-1
j_call: TRBJ2-1
clone_size: .
cdr3_aa: CSAEPSYNEQFF
cdr3_nt: TGCAGTGCGGAGCCGAGCTACAATGAGCAGTTCTTC

d_call: .
v_call: TRBV20-1
j_call: TRBJ1-2
clone_size: .
cdr3_aa: CSAHRGTNYGYTF
cdr3_nt: TGCAGTGCCCATAGGGGTACTAACTATGGCTACACCTTC

d_call: .
v_call: TRBV27
j_call: TRBJ1-2
clone_size: few
cdr3_aa: CASRRQENYGYTF
cdr3_nt: TGTGCCAGCAGGAGACAGGAGAACTATGGCTACACCTTC

d_call: .
v_call: TRBV12-3/TRBV12-4
j_call: TRBJ1-1
clone_size: few
cdr3_aa: CASSLSRETEAFF
cdr3_nt: TGTGCCAGCAGTTTATCCCGTGAGACTGAAGCTTTCTTT

d_call: TRBD2
v_call: TRBV10-3
j_call: TRBJ2-7
clone_size: .
cdr3_aa: CAITGGGGAQNEQYF
cdr3_nt: TGTGCCATCACCGGAGGCGGGGGGGCCCAGAACGAGCAGTACTTC

d_call: TRBD2
v_call: TRBV6-1
j_call: TRBJ2-2
clone_size: few
cdr3_aa: CASSIVGGGTGELFF
cdr3_nt: TGTGCCAGCAGTATCGTCGGGGGGGGGACCGGGGAGCTGTTTTTT

d_call: TRBD2
v_call: TRBV5-1
j_call: TRBJ2-3
clone_size: few
cdr3_aa: CASSLLGGGSADTQYF
cdr3_nt: TGCGCCAGCAGCCTCCTTGGCGGGGGTAGCGCAGATACGCAGTATTTT

d_call: TRBD2
v_call: TRBV12-3/TRBV12-4
j_call: TRBJ2-1
clone_size: few
cdr3_aa: CASSFGSGLAVEQFF
cdr3_nt: TGTGCCAGCAGTTTTGGTTCGGGACTAGCCGTTGAGCAGTTCTTC

d_call: .
v_call: TRBV20-1
j_call: TRBJ2-3
clone_size: few
cdr3_aa: CSAPRSVDTQYF
cdr3_nt: TGCAGTGCTCCTCGCTCCGTCGATACGCAGTATTTT

d_call: .
v_call: TRBV29-1
j_call: TRBJ2-3
clone_size: .
cdr3_aa: CSVGGLFTDTQYF
cdr3_nt: TGCAGCGTTGGGGGACTTTTCACAGATACGCAGTATTTT

d_call: .
v_call: TRBV7-2
j_call: TRBJ2-7
clone_size: .
cdr3_aa: CASSLVAPGLYEQYF
cdr3_nt: TGTGCCAGCAGCTTAGTGGCACCAGGCCTCTACGAGCAGTACTTC

d_call: .
v_call: TRBV20-1
j_call: TRBJ1-1
clone_size: few
cdr3_aa: CSARGGTSNTEAFF
cdr3_nt: TGCAGTGCTAGAGGAGGGACCTCGAACACTGAAGCTTTCTTT

d_call: TRBD1
v_call: TRBV6-5
j_call: TRBJ1-1
clone_size: .
cdr3_aa: CASSSGQGRRNTEAFF
cdr3_nt: TGTGCCAGCAGTTCCGGACAGGGGCGGAGGAACACTGAAGCTTTCTTT

d_call: TRBD1
v_call: TRBV5-1
j_call: TRBJ1-1
clone_size: .
cdr3_aa: CASEALGGGLNTEAFF
cdr3_nt: TGCGCCAGCGAGGCCCTAGGAGGGGGCTTGAACACTGAAGCTTTCTTT

d_call: .
v_call: TRBV20-1
j_call: TRBJ1-4
clone_size: .
cdr3_aa: CSARRLGRGEKLFF
cdr3_nt: TGCAGTGCGCGTCGCCTCGGGCGAGGTGAAAAACTGTTTTTT

d_call: TRBD2
v_call: TRBV9
j_call: TRBJ2-5
clone_size: .
cdr3_aa: CASSVKTSGGLETQYF
cdr3_nt: TGTGCCAGCAGCGTCAAGACAAGCGGGGGTCTAGAGACCCAGTACTTC

d_call: .
v_call: TRBV6-1
j_call: TRBJ2-5
clone_size: .
cdr3_aa: CASSEEGRGETQYF
cdr3_nt: TGTGCCAGCAGTGAAGAGGGCAGGGGAGAGACCCAGTACTTC

d_call: TRBD1
v_call: TRBV10-3
j_call: TRBJ2-2
clone_size: few
cdr3_aa: CASTGPSAGELFF
cdr3_nt: TGTGCATCGACAGGGCCGAGCGCCGGGGAGCTGTTTTTT

d_call: TRBD1
v_call: TRBV15
j_call: TRBJ2-5
clone_size: .
cdr3_aa: CATSRVGTGKETQYF
cdr3_nt: TGTGCCACCAGCAGAGTCGGGACAGGGAAAGAGACCCAGTACTTC

d_call: TRBD2
v_call: TRBV20-1
j_call: TRBJ2-5
clone_size: .
cdr3_aa: CSAGTSSETQYF
cdr3_nt: TGCAGTGCTGGGACTAGTAGTGAGACCCAGTACTTC

d_call: TRBD1
v_call: TRBV7-9
j_call: TRBJ2-3
clone_size: .
cdr3_aa: CASSWTGNTQYF
cdr3_nt: TGTGCCAGCAGCTGGACAGGGAACACGCAGTATTTT

d_call: .
v_call: TRBV6-1
j_call: TRBJ2-5
clone_size: few
cdr3_aa: CASSEGFLLDAETQYF
cdr3_nt: TGTGCCAGCAGTGAAGGGTTTTTACTAGATGCGGAGACCCAGTACTTC

d_call: TRBD1
v_call: TRBV2
j_call: TRBJ2-4
clone_size: .
cdr3_aa: CASSGDRTTKNIQYF
cdr3_nt: TGTGCCAGCAGTGGGGACAGGACCACCAAAAACATTCAGTACTTC

d_call: .
v_call: TRBV5-6
j_call: TRBJ1-2
clone_size: .
cdr3_aa: CASSRTDRGYGYTF
cdr3_nt: TGTGCCAGCAGCCGGACCGATCGTGGCTATGGCTACACCTTC

d_call: TRBD2
v_call: TRBV29-1
j_call: TRBJ2-1
clone_size: few
cdr3_aa: CSVSPREGRVEQFF
cdr3_nt: TGCAGCGTGTCCCCGCGGGAGGGCCGGGTGGAGCAGTTCTTC